One and the same sample provided the 2 T cell receptor beta chains below, sequenced in a study of shared clonotypes between healthy human individuals. Assay: immunoSEQ multiplex PCR; the TCRdb copy retains only in-frame clones and omits some. Among roughly 2.5 million clones listed, around 94% were seen once. The sequenced material came from naive CD4+ T cells sorted from blood. The subset denotes: CD45RA+ positively selected. The receptors stem from a young man in good health.

The chain joins TRBV4-1 to TRBJ2-7, with TRBD2 identical over 7 bases. This CDR3 contains 16 residues. Trimming removed 1 base from V and 2 bases from J; junction bases left unmatched: 8. Per the germline V gene, CDR1 is MGHRA and CDR2 is YSYEKL. CDR3 bases: TGCGCCAGCAGCCAAGGGGGGGGTCTGGGGACCTACGAGCAGTACTTC. This gives the protein CASSQGGGLGTYEQYF.

The J gene is TRBJ2-7, the V gene TRBV7-8, with 7 bases lining up with TRBD1. Trimming took 5 bases from V and 2 from J; bases not matched to a gene: 12. The germline CDR1 and CDR2 sequences are SGHVS and FQNEAQ. The CDR3 extends over 16 amino acids. The CDR3 sequence is CASSPGGGTVPYEQYF. DNA of the CDR3: TGTGCCAGCAGCCCTGGAGGTGGGACAGTACCCTACGAGCAGTACTTC. The whole variable domain, remainder taken from reference TRBV7-8 and TRBJ2-7, is GAGVSQSPRYKVAKRGQDVALRCDPISGHVSLFWYQQALGQGPEFLTYFQNEAQLDKSGLPSDRFFAERPEGSVSTLKIQRTQQEDSAVYLCASSPGGGTVPYEQYFGPGTRLTVT.